This TCR beta chain was identified during a study of cytomegalovirus exposure and HLA in healthy donors. The PCR contained 60 Vbeta and 13 Jbeta primers. Assay: immunoSEQ multiplex PCR; the TCRdb copy retains only in-frame clones and omits some. The data show 110,000 to 150,000 clones, about 75% seen once. Germline-derived CDR1 and CDR2 are LNHDA and SQIVND (reference sequence). Trimming took 5 bases from V and 6 from J, leaving 11 bases between them. The CDR3 sequence is 14 residues long. The chain has TRBV19 and TRBJ1-6, with a tentative D call TRBD1 (6 bases). The origin of this receptor is a woman aged 25 to 39 in good health and CMV-seronegative. The sequencing sample was made of PBMCs. The CDR3 protein is CASSYGQTNSPLHF. The CDR3 DNA sequence: TGTGCCAGTAGTTATGGACAGACTAATTCACCCCTCCACTTT.